Below, 15 T cell receptor beta chains from the same sample are listed, as sequenced in a study of OX40 agonist ivuxolimab in advanced cancers. The assay was immunoSEQ multiplex PCR, and TCRdb's table has in-frame clones only and misses some. The sample has around 84,000 clones, 92% seen once. The material was CD4+ or CD8+ T cells sorted from blood, obtained in a trial of the OX40 agonist ivuxolimab. The receptors were gathered from an adult with an advanced solid tumor such as melanoma, head and neck, liver or kidney cancer.

This rearrangement joins TRBV28 to TRBJ2-1, with 11 bases matching TRBD1. Germline-derived CDR1 and CDR2 are MDHEN and SYDVKM. V was clipped by 2 bases and J by 1 base; unmatched bases: 19. The CDR3 spans 22 residues. Written as DNA, the CDR3 is TGTGCCAGCAGTTTAACAGGACAGGGGGCAAAGGCGGCCCCCAGGTCCTACAATGAGCAGTTCTTC. Translation gives CASSLTGQGAKAAPRSYNEQFF. The full variable domain, in which reference TRBV28 and TRBJ2-1 provide the parts outside the CDR3, is DVKVTQSSRYLVKRTGEKVFLECVQDMDHENMFWYRQDPGLGLRLIYFSYDVKMKEKGDIPEGYSVSREKKERFSLILESASTNQTSMYLCASSLTGQGAKAAPRSYNEQFFGPGTRLTVL.

The V and J genes are TRBV6-6 and TRBJ2-7; D possibly matches TRBD1 or TRBD2 (5 bases each). This CDR3 is built from 16 residues. Looked up from germline, CDR1 is MNHNY and CDR2 is SVGAGI (reference sequence). Trimming cost V 1 base and J 2 bases, with 15 bases left between them. CDR3 residues: CASSYYRDVNPYEQYF. In nucleotides, the CDR3 is TGTGCCAGCAGTTACTACCGGGACGTGAACCCCTACGAGCAGTACTTC.

The chain couples TRBV5-1 to TRBJ2-1; the match to TRBD1 covers 8 bases. The germline gives CDR1 SGHRS, CDR2 YFSETQ. V lost 4 bases to trimming and J lost 5 bases; unmatched junction nucleotides: 8. The CDR3 is 15 residues long. The CDR3 DNA reads TGCGCCAGCAGCCCTACCGGGACAGGCAACAATGAGCAGTTCTTC. This translates into CASSPTGTGNNEQFF.

The chain recombines TRBV7-3 with TRBJ2-2; the D gene could be TRBD1 or TRBD2 (5 bases each). Looked up from germline, CDR1 is SGHTA and CDR2 is FQGTGA. This CDR3 has 15 amino acids. V was trimmed by 5 bases and J by 3 bases, leaving 13 bases between them. The CDR3 DNA reads TGTGCCAGCAGCCCAGTACTAGGGGACACCGGGGAGCTGTTTTTT. Residues: CASSPVLGDTGELFF.

This clone occurred once. The chain joins TRBV5-1 to TRBJ2-7; 12 bases line up with TRBD2. In germline, CDR1 is SGHRS, CDR2 YFSETQ. Unmatched junction bases numbered 15, after V lost 4 bases and J lost 7 bases. The CDR3 runs to 17 residues. CDR3 residues: CASSPPPTSGRSGEQYF. CDR3 nucleotides: TGCGCCAGCAGCCCTCCACCCACTAGCGGGAGGTCGGGGGAGCAGTACTTC.

The rearrangement links TRBV18 to TRBJ1-5, with D unclear. The germline gives CDR1 KGHSH, CDR2 LQKENI. The CDR3 runs to 13 residues. The germline V and J ends were trimmed by 6 bases and 6 bases, with 12 bases remaining between them. The CDR3 DNA sequence: TGTGCCAGCTCCTTGGGTAGTGCTCAGCCCCAGCATTTT. Translated, it gives CASSLGSAQPQHF.

The rearrangement uses TRBV27 and TRBJ2-7; 8 nucleotides agree with TRBD1. The CDR3 is 16 amino acids. J lost 4 bases, V lost 0 bases, and 8 bases had no gene match. Germline V gene data show CDR1 as MNHEY and CDR2 as SMNVEV (reference sequence). The CDR3 region is CASSLSPLDRVYEQYF. Here the CDR3 DNA reads TGTGCCAGCAGTTTATCTCCCCTGGACAGGGTTTACGAGCAGTACTTC.

V usage is TRBV6-5 and J usage is TRBJ1-2, with 8 bases fitting TRBD1. CDR1 and CDR2 (germline): MNHEY, SVGAGI. The CDR3 totals 14 residues. V shed 6 bases, J shed 3 bases, and the junction held 6 bases outside the gene matches. CDR3 in amino acids: CASRPDREDYGYTF. The CDR3 DNA reads as TGTGCCAGCAGACCGGACAGGGAAGACTATGGCTACACCTTC.

V and J are TRBV7-9 and TRBJ1-1; 7 bases map to TRBD1. The CDR3 spans 15 residues. Looked up from germline, CDR1 is SEHNR and CDR2 is FQNEAQ (reference sequence). V lost 3 bases to trimming and J lost 5 bases; unmatched junction nucleotides: 9. This chain's CDR3 is CASSLGGGPWTEAFF. In DNA, the CDR3 is TGTGCCAGCAGCTTGGGAGGGGGCCCTTGGACTGAAGCTTTCTTT.

The chain links TRBV7-2 to TRBJ2-1; D might be TRBD2 (5 bases). There are 14 residues in the CDR3. Germline values: CDR1 SGHTA, CDR2 FQGNSA. Trimming cost V 5 bases and J 5 bases, with 13 bases left between them. In nucleotides, the CDR3 is TGTGCCAGCAGCACCCGGACTGGACACAATGAGCAGTTCTTC. This sequence encodes CASSTRTGHNEQFF.

This chain links TRBV27 with TRBJ2-1, with D maybe TRBD2 (5 bases). This CDR3 comprises 13 residues. CDR1 is MNHEY and CDR2 is SMNVEV in the germline V gene (reference sequence). Trimming pared 4 bases from V and 10 bases from J, leaving 14 bases between. CDR3 amino acids: CASSSYREPEQFF. CDR3 DNA sequence: TGTGCCAGCAGTTCGTATAGGGAGCCAGAGCAGTTCTTC.

This clone came up a few times. This chain links TRBV6-5 with TRBJ2-4, with 7 bases aligning to TRBD2. The CDR3 sequence is 14 residues long. Germline assignment: CDR1 MNHEY and CDR2 SVGAGI. The V gene end was trimmed by 8 bases and the J gene end by 7 bases; junction bases not matched to a gene: 11. For the CDR3, the DNA is TGTGCCAGCTGTGAGGGAGGGCGGGGGAACATTCAGTACTTC. This translates into CASCEGGRGNIQYF.

This clone has just one count. V and J are TRBV11-3 and TRBJ1-4; maybe TRBD1 (5 bases). The CDR3 extends over 17 amino acids. Per germline, CDR1 SGHNT and CDR2 YENEEA. V shed 1 base and J shed 0 bases, with 12 bases lying between them. For the CDR3, the DNA is TGTGCCAGCAGCTTAGGCACAGGCTTCACAACTAATGAAAAACTGTTTTTT. This translates into CASSLGTGFTTNEKLFF.

The rearrangement uses TRBV10-3 and TRBJ1-2; D is ambiguous. CDR3 length: 15 amino acids. Germline-derived CDR1 and CDR2 are ENHRY and SYGVKD. V lost 3 bases, J lost 0 bases, and 11 bases lay in between. CDR3 DNA: TGTGCCATCAGTGACCCCCGTCAGCCTAACTATGGCTACACCTTC. Protein: CAISDPRQPNYGYTF.

V and J are TRBV6-1 and TRBJ2-5; D ambiguous. CDR1 and CDR2 (germline): MNHNS, SASEGT. The CDR3 runs to 15 residues. Between the trimmed V and J ends, which lost 7 bases and 0 bases, there was a span of 15 bases. The CDR3 DNA is TGTGCCAGCACCTATGGGCAGGCGTACCAAGAGACCCAGTACTTC. Amino acids: CASTYGQAYQETQYF.